This T cell receptor beta chain was profiled in a study of shared clonotypes between healthy human individuals. Study in general: Per donor, CD8 memory used one plate, CD8 naive used two, CD4 memory used three and CD4 naive used three.

On this clone: Other DNA sequences of this sample code for an identical CDR3.

The input for sorted-subset replicate PCRs was around 210 ng DNA, about 29,000 T cell genomes. TCRdb's table, derived via immunoSEQ multiplex PCR, lists solely in-frame clones and lacks some. The data contain millions of clones, 85% to 95% of them singletons. The ends were cut back, 5 bases at V and 3 bases at J, with 10 bases in the middle. From germline, CDR1 is KGHSH and CDR2 LQKENI. The CDR3 is 13 residues long. The specimen sequenced was naive CD4+ T cells from PBMCs. The subset was: CD45RA+ positively selected. The rearrangement joins TRBV18 to TRBJ1-1; TRBD1 might be the D (6 bases). This clonotype originated in a man between 18 and 35 years old in good health. Some clones in this sample may be carry-over from other donors' samples. The CDR3 nucleotides are TGTGCCAGCTCAAGGGGGGTGGACACTGAAGCTTTCTTT. Its protein is CASSRGVDTEAFF. Filled out from reference TRBV18 and TRBJ1-1, the complete variable domain reads NAGVMQNPRHLVRRRGQEARLRCSPMKGHSHVYWYRQLPEEGLKFMVYLQKENIIDESGMPKERFSAEFPKEGPSILRIQQVVRGDSAAYFCASSRGVDTEAFFGQGTRLTVV.